This TCR beta chain was retrieved from a study of shared clonotypes between healthy human individuals. A word on this clone: The target antigen is unknown.

Genomic DNA per cell subset filled all wells of several immunoSEQ plates. The data were produced by immunoSEQ multiplex PCR, yet TCRdb's version contains in-frame clones alone and is incomplete. The data show about 660,000 clones, with around 67% seen just once and under 2% held by the top ten. All donors were Caucasian adults living in Nashville, Tennessee. Findings of the study overall: The sole specimen, blood, was sampled, and tissue repertoires likely differ. It was expected that sequencing depth would affect clonotype sharing among donors.

The ends were cut back, 6 bases at V and 2 bases at J, with 12 bases in the middle. This CDR3 is built from 14 residues. Germline assignment: CDR1 MNHEY and CDR2 SVGAGI. The clonotype originates from a woman aged 25 to 39 in good health. The rearrangement uses TRBV6-5 and TRBJ2-3; D is ambiguous. Sequencing was done on a sample of memory CD4+ T cells sorted from blood. Described subset: CD45RA-negative fraction. The CDR3 DNA follows: TGTGCCAGCAGGGGCTACAACCCCACAGATACGCAGTATTTT. It codes for CASRGYNPTDTQYF.